This is a list of T cell receptor beta chains from one sample in a study of T cell repertoires in cytomegalovirus infection. TCRdb ran MiXCR on the reads and lists one entry per CDR3 protein. Among 650,000 to 850,000 distinct CDR3 sequences listed, about 28% were seen once. These receptors lack a known antigen. The material sequenced was cultured CD8+ T cells from PBMCs, taken from culture after CMV antigen stimulation. The receptors derive from a human donor in good health (CMV status not recorded). Some clones in this sample may be carry-over from other donors' samples. CDR3s include the opening cysteine and the closing phenylalanine or tryptophan. D genes are given only for firm matches. Clone size is shown for a subset of rows, as once, few, many or a class of expanded clone.

d_call	clone_size	v_call	j_call	cdr3_aa	cdr3_nt
TRBD1	.	TRBV7-2	TRBJ2-1	CAGSSRDRYLYNEQFF	TGTGCCGGCAGCTCCCGGGACAGGTATTTATACAATGAGCAGTTCTTC
TRBD1	.	TRBV6-5	TRBJ2-3	CASSYLAGGSYTQYF	TGTGCCAGCAGTTACCTGGCAGGGGGCTCATATACGCAGTATTTT
.	few	TRBV6-2/TRBV6-3	TRBJ2-3	CASSPSYFTDTQYF	TGTGCCAGCAGTCCAAGTTACTTCACAGATACGCAGTATTTT
.	few	TRBV6-1	TRBJ2-3	CASSQGDWERGPGGDTQYF	TGTGCCAGCAGTCAGGGGGATTGGGAGCGGGGGCCGGGAGGTGATACGCAGTATTTT
.	.	TRBV13	TRBJ1-1	CASSGPAEAFF	TGTGCCAGCAGTGGCCCCGCTGAAGCTTTCTTT
TRBD1	.	TRBV10-3	TRBJ2-2	CAISDQGTGTGELFF	TGTGCCATCAGTGACCAGGGGACAGGGACCGGGGAGCTGTTTTTT
.	.	TRBV11-2	TRBJ2-2	CASSLTWGGELFF	TGTGCCAGCAGCCTCACTTGGGGCGGGGAGCTGTTTTTT
TRBD1	.	TRBV7-8	TRBJ2-2	CASSSDRGSGELFF	TGTGCCAGCAGCTCGGACAGGGGAAGCGGGGAGCTGTTTTTT
TRBD1	.	TRBV27	TRBJ1-2	CATIDRGYGYTF	TGTGCCACCATAGACAGGGGGTATGGCTACACCTTC
TRBD2	.	TRBV7-6	TRBJ2-1	CASSFPTSGGASQGEQFF	TGTGCCAGCAGCTTCCCCACTAGCGGGGGGGCCAGTCAGGGTGAGCAGTTCTTC
.	many	TRBV6-1	TRBJ2-1	CASSDGGGINEQFF	TGTGCCAGCAGTGACGGTGGGGGAATCAATGAGCAGTTCTTC
.	few	TRBV12-3/TRBV12-4	TRBJ1-1	CASSFASQGSEAFF	TGTGCCAGCAGTTTCGCCTCTCAGGGATCCGAAGCTTTCTTT
.	.	TRBV7-7	TRBJ2-5	CASSLSAVKTQYF	TGTGCTAGCAGCTTATCGGCAGTGAAGACCCAGTACTTC
TRBD1	many	TRBV7-6	TRBJ2-1	CASSLVGDRGYNEQFF	TGTGCCAGCAGCTTAGTAGGGGACAGGGGTTACAATGAGCAGTTCTTC
.	.	TRBV10-3	TRBJ1-1	CAIRRTSGHQNTEAFF	TGTGCCATCAGAAGAACCTCGGGACACCAGAACACTGAAGCTTTCTTT
.	.	TRBV7-9	TRBJ2-5	CASSLTKETQYF	TGTGCCAGCAGCCTAACAAAAGAGACCCAGTACTTC
TRBD1	many	TRBV7-8	TRBJ1-4	CASSGPGQLNEKLFF	TGTGCCAGCAGCGGCCCGGGACAGCTTAATGAAAAACTGTTTTTT
.	few	TRBV2	TRBJ1-1	CASPRLEAFF	TGTGCCAGCCCCCGGCTTGAAGCTTTCTTT
TRBD1	.	TRBV6-1	TRBJ2-1	CASSPTGPNYNEQFF	TGTGCCAGCAGTCCGACAGGGCCGAACTACAATGAGCAGTTCTTC
.	.	TRBV20-1	TRBJ2-3	CSARDRAGVTGEADTQYF	TGCAGTGCTAGAGATAGGGCAGGGGTGACTGGTGAGGCAGATACGCAGTATTTT
.	few	TRBV6-5	TRBJ2-3	CASSYTDTDTQYF	TGTGCCAGCAGTTACACGGATACAGATACGCAGTATTTT
.	.	TRBV19	TRBJ2-2	CASSIDFLRDGFLAANTGELFF	TGTGCCAGTAGTATAGACTTCCTACGGGACGGGTTTCTTGCGGCGAACACCGGGGAGCTGTTTTTT
TRBD1	few	TRBV6-5	TRBJ1-1	CASSYQGQSEAFF	TGTGCCAGCAGTTACCAGGGACAGTCTGAAGCTTTCTTT
.	.	TRBV20-1	TRBJ2-3	CSAKSWRRSTDTQYF	TGCAGTGCTAAAAGTTGGCGTCGAAGCACAGATACGCAGTATTTT
.	.	TRBV5-6	TRBJ2-3	CASTELGGLTDTQYF	TGTGCCAGCACCGAGTTGGGGGGCCTTACAGATACGCAGTATTTT
TRBD1	.	TRBV7-3	TRBJ1-2	CASSLTGGQGGGYTF	TGTGCCAGCAGCTTAACGGGGGGACAGGGTGGAGGCTACACCTTC
.	.	TRBV28	TRBJ2-1	CASSLGGTVNRGNEQFF	TGTGCCAGCAGCCTGGGGGGGACAGTCAACCGGGGGAATGAGCAGTTCTTC
.	few	TRBV10-2	TRBJ1-5	CASSEDEGVQPQHF	TGCGCCAGCAGTGAGGATGAGGGAGTACAGCCCCAGCATTTT
.	.	TRBV12-3/TRBV12-4	TRBJ2-2	CASPRGRELNTGELFF	TGTGCCAGTCCGAGGGGTAGGGAGCTGAACACCGGGGAGCTGTTTTTT
.	many	TRBV7-2	TRBJ1-2	CASSLLGYGYTF	TGTGCCAGCAGCCTTTTGGGCTATGGCTACACCTTC
.	many	TRBV4-3	TRBJ2-6	CASSQDGVSGANVLTF	TGCGCCAGCAGCCAAGATGGGGTCTCTGGGGCCAACGTCCTGACTTTC
.	many	TRBV7-2	TRBJ1-2	CASRGYVAANYGYTF	TGTGCCAGCAGGGGGTATGTGGCGGCTAACTATGGCTACACCTTC
.	.	TRBV4-1	TRBJ2-7	CASSQGRAYEQYF	TGCGCCAGCAGCCAAGGCAGGGCGTACGAGCAGTACTTC
TRBD1	few	TRBV7-9	TRBJ2-1	CASSPHWTGEQFF	TGTGCCAGCAGCCCCCATTGGACAGGCGAGCAGTTCTTC
.	.	TRBV28	TRBJ2-5	CASSLSREVWETQYF	TGTGCCAGCAGTTTGAGTAGGGAAGTATGGGAGACCCAGTACTTC